This TCR beta chain stems from a study of blood T cell repertoires in COVID-19. V was shortened by 1 base and J by 6 bases, with 20 bases between the two germline ends. In germline, CDR1 is SGHNT, CDR2 YYREEE (reference sequence). This CDR3 comprises 16 residues. This clone came up once. Clones were sequenced by immunoSEQ multiplex PCR, and TCRdb holds only the in-frame ones, with some missing. The sample shows roughly 330,000 clones, 65% to 85% of them seen only once. The sequence was collected from a woman between 50 and 59 years old with acute or convalescent COVID-19. Sample: peripheral blood. The rearrangement links TRBV5-4 to TRBJ2-7; tentative D call: TRBD1 (6 bases). The CDR3 loop reads CASSLRGSSTRREQYV. The CDR3 DNA reads as TGTGCCAGCAGCTTGAGGGGGAGCAGCACTCGTCGCGAGCAGTACGTC.